This TCR beta chain was recovered during a study of human CD8 memory T cell subsets (dated by TCRdb to the early 2020s). Regarding the research as a whole: The clonal relationships among stem-like (TSTEM), progenitor exhausted-like (TPEX) and effector memory CD8+ T cell subsets were assessed by comparing the TCRbeta repertoires of these subsets. Six donors each provided TSTEM, TPEX and effector memory subsets, from which TCRbeta repertoires were obtained.

From the cysteine up to the phenylalanine, the CDR3 has a length of 15 residues. A DNA sequence was not provided. In the germline V gene (reference sequence), CDR1 corresponds to MNHEY and CDR2 to SMNVEV. Instrument on record: NextSeq 550. A Human TCR Profiling Kit was used to prepare UMI-labeled 5' RACE TCRbeta libraries. Every TCRbeta library was prepared in parallel with an identical number of PCR cycles. In the paper's pipeline: Each TCRbeta library contained between about 2,700 and 20,000 functional CDR3beta clonotypes. MIGEC 1.2.9 was used for UMI extraction and consensus assembly, with a minimum of three reads required per UMI. In-frame CDR3beta repertoires were extracted with MiXCR 3.0.3. Each sample was downsampled to 42,000 randomly selected UMIs before diversity metrics were calculated in VDJtools 1.2.1. Repertoire overlap metrics D, R and F2 were calculated in VDJtools for the top 3,000 clones of each sample pair. The reads were reprocessed in TCRdb, with one entry per CDR3 protein sequence and no accompanying DNA. What appears here as the V and J calls and clone size reflects TCRdb's work, not the paper's. This sample's table carries more than 9,000 distinct CDR3 sequences. The ten largest clonotypes hold 8% to 10% of the sample.

Paper-wide results and their limitations: Clonotypes were shared with effector memory cells by both stem-like subsets, but only minimal overlap was found between TSTEM and TPEX repertoires, suggesting distinct antigen spectra. Normalized Shannon-Wiener diversity was similarly high in the TSTEM and TPEX subsets, while the effector memory subsets were comparatively less diverse. Only TCRbeta chains were sequenced, and the repertoire comparisons were based on about six donors and tested using paired t-tests with Bonferroni correction. Greater repertoire diversity in TSTEM than in TPEX subsets was suggested by Chao1 estimates, potentially reflecting a broader range of specificities.

With regard to this clonotype: This clone's antigen is unknown.

CCR7+ PD-1- TIGIT- cells were classified as stem-like memory CD8+ T cells (TSTEM). Density gradient separation was used to isolate peripheral blood mononuclear cells from healthy donor buffy coats. In the study, negative magnetic separation with EasySep or MojoSort CD8+ T cell isolation kits was used to enrich total CD8+ T cells. For each subset, total RNA was extracted using an RNeasy Mini Kit from duplicate vials of more than 120,000 sorted CD8+ T cells. PBMCs were used either fresh or after cryopreservation in fetal bovine serum containing 10% DMSO. Fluorescence-activated cell sorting on a FACSAria III was used to sort the CD8+ T cell subsets to purity.

The rearranged chain carries TRBV27 and TRBJ2-7; there is no DNA to check the TCRdb D call of TRBD2. Sequencing input: CD8+ stem-like memory T cells (TSCM and TCM) sorted from PBMCs. In light of the paper, this sample's cell subset or site label describes: stem-like memory CD8 T cells (TSTEM), CCR7+ PD-1- TIGIT-. The TCR originated in a human donor in good health. Here the CDR3 is given as CASSTSLAGNYEQYF.